One and the same sample provided the 10 T cell receptor beta chains below, sequenced in a study of blood T cells in healthy people across ages. A second PCR, run for 7 to 11 cycles, used a sample-barcoded 5' primer plus a J-beta primer mix. Via MiXCR, TCRdb re-called the 5' RACE reads, giving one row per CDR3 protein. Here the sample spans roughly 800,000 distinct CDR3 sequences, roughly 50% being singletons. The specimen was blood. Receptor source: a man under 40 in good health.

V and J are TRBV7-2 and TRBJ2-3, with D maybe TRBD2 (5 bases). The CDR3 length is 16 residues. The V and J ends lost 5 bases and 2 bases respectively, with 17 bases between them. Germline V gives CDR1 SGHTA, CDR2 FQGNSA. CDR3 sequence reads: CASSQLGPRVTDTQYF. The CDR3 DNA sequence: TGTGCCAGCAGCCAACTCGGACCGCGGGTCACAGATACGCAGTATTTT.

The chain recombines TRBV20-1 with TRBJ2-5; 7 bases are a match to TRBD2. There are 15 residues in the CDR3. CDR1 is DFQATT, CDR2 SNEGSKA, per germline (reference sequence). The ends lost 2 bases at V and 5 bases at J; junction bases unmatched: 11. CDR3 residues: CSARLPGEGMETQYF. CDR3 coding DNA: TGCAGTGCTAGACTCCCCGGGGAGGGCATGGAGACCCAGTACTTC.

The rearrangement joins TRBV12-5 to TRBJ2-1, with 8 positions matching TRBD2. CDR1 and CDR2 (germline): LGHNT, FRNRAP. The CDR3 consists of 15 residues. J gave up 5 bases and V 0 bases, and 3 bases lay outside the gene matches. The CDR3 protein is CASGLVIAGNNEQFF. DNA of the CDR3: TGTGCTAGTGGTTTGGTAATAGCGGGGAACAATGAGCAGTTCTTC. Filled out from reference TRBV12-5 and TRBJ2-1, the complete variable domain reads DARVTQTPRHKVTEMGQEVTMRCQPILGHNTVFWYRQTMMQGLELLAYFRNRAPLDDSGMPKDRFSAEMPDATLATLKIQPSEPRDSAVYFCASGLVIAGNNEQFFGPGTRLTVL.

CDR3 nucleotides: TGTGCCAGCAGATCCGACAGCCACGAGCAGTACTTC. Residues: CASRSDSHEQYF. The chain recombines TRBV12-3 or TRBV12-4 with TRBJ2-4, with D maybe TRBD1 (5 bases). The DNA end is a closer match to TRBJ2-7, so the J assignment may be wrong. This CDR3 is built from 12 residues.

V is TRBV12-3 or TRBV12-4 and J is TRBJ2-1; a possible D gene is TRBD1 (6 bases). The V and J ends lost 6 bases and 10 bases respectively, with 10 bases between them. There are 11 residues in the CDR3. Here the CDR3 reads CASSTGREQFF. As DNA, the CDR3 is TGTGCCAGCAGCACAGGGCGGGAGCAGTTCTTC.

CDR3 bases: TGCAGTGCTAGTAAGACTAGAGGGCCCTCCTACAATGAGCAGTTCTTC. It codes for CSASKTRGPSYNEQFF. The chain carries TRBV20-1 and TRBJ2-1; a possible D gene is TRBD2 (6 bases). The CDR3 totals 16 residues. Between the trimmed V and J ends, which lost 3 bases and 0 bases, there was a span of 15 bases. In germline, CDR1 is DFQATT, CDR2 SNEGSKA (reference sequence).

The genes are TRBV5-4 and TRBJ2-1; TRBD2 is a possible D gene (7 bases). With 2 bases removed from V and 0 bases from J, the gap between germline ends came to 15 bases. Looked up from germline, CDR1 is SGHNT and CDR2 is YYREEE (reference sequence). The CDR3 spans 17 residues. The CDR3 loop is CASSLPVGGGSYNEQFF. The CDR3 DNA follows: TGTGCCAGCAGCTTACCCGTGGGAGGGGGCTCCTACAATGAGCAGTTCTTC.

The chain combines TRBV29-1 with TRBJ2-5; D not certain. CDR1 is SQVTM and CDR2 is ANQGSEA in the germline V gene. V lost 7 bases and J 5 bases, leaving 17 bases between the germline ends. This CDR3 has 13 residues. The CDR3 region is CSGGRGQLETQYF. DNA for the CDR3: TGCAGCGGCGGACGAGGCCAGCTTGAGACCCAGTACTTC.

The chain joins TRBV11-1 to TRBJ2-6; tentatively, D is TRBD2 (5 bases). Germline V lookup: CDR1 SGHAT, CDR2 FQDESV (reference sequence). This CDR3 has 16 amino acids. Between the trimmed V and J ends, which lost 5 bases and 2 bases, there was a span of 13 bases. The CDR3 DNA is TGTGCCAGCAGCATACCTGGACTGGCTGGGGCCAACGTCCTGACTTTC. This gives the protein CASSIPGLAGANVLTF. Together with reference TRBV11-1 and TRBJ2-6, the CDR3 gives the full variable domain: EAEVAQSPRYKITEKSQAVAFWCDPISGHATLYWYRQILGQGPELLVQFQDESVVDDSQLPKDRFSAERLKGVDSTLKIQPAELGDSAMYLCASSIPGLAGANVLTFGAGSRLTVL.

This clonotype occurred a few times. The gene calls are TRBV6-2 or TRBV6-3 and TRBJ2-5, with D hard to call. Trimming cost V 0 bases and J 5 bases, with 4 bases left between them. The CDR3 is 12 amino acids. CDR1 and CDR2 (germline): MNHEY, SVGEGT. In nucleotides, the CDR3 is TGTGCCAGCAGTTACTCTTTCGAGACCCAGTACTTC. Protein sequence: CASSYSFETQYF.